The T cell receptor (beta chain) described here comes from a study of cytomegalovirus exposure and HLA in healthy donors. Points from the study as a whole: High sensitivity and specificity were reportedly achieved when the classifier diagnosed cytomegalovirus status.

For this clone: Its antigen remains unidentified.

PCR used 60 Vbeta primers and 13 Jbeta primers. Clones were read by immunoSEQ multiplex PCR, and TCRdb kept only the in-frame ones, dropping some. The table shows about 120,000 clones, with 80% to 90% occurring only once. Sequenced input: PBMCs. The clonotype was recovered from a man aged 40-50 years in good health and CMV-seronegative.

The DNA of the CDR3 is TGTGCCAGCTCACGTATACGGGACAGGGCCTACGAGCAGTACTTC. Translation gives CASSRIRDRAYEQYF. This rearrangement joins TRBV18 to TRBJ2-5, with 9 bases aligning to TRBD1. The J call may be mistaken, given a closer DNA end match to TRBJ2-7. The CDR3 runs to 15 residues. CDR1 is KGHSH, CDR2 LQKENI, per germline.